The entry below gives a single TCR beta chain sequence along with its context. Its specificity is not known. Graves' hyperthyroidism showing no ophthalmopathy progression within 18 months was considered stable. Patients showing uncontrolled infection, other autoimmune disease, pregnancy or lactation were ineligible. This CDR3 has 15 amino acids. The germline V gene encodes CDR1 SGHNT and CDR2 YENEEA. The V end was cut by 1 base, the J end by 0 bases, with 9 bases between. The record originates from a study of T cells in Graves' hyperthyroidism and ophthalmopathy. Findings and limits, study-wide: Most clonotypes that expanded in the thyroid above 0.001 also showed up in blood.

TCR beta CDR3 regions were amplified from RNA transcripts. During a first-round RT-PCR of the TCR CDR3, the HTBI primer set was used. TCRdb reprocessed the multiplex PCR reads with MiXCR, giving one entry per CDR3 protein. In the table there are some 500,000 distinct CDR3 sequences, roughly an eighth of which are singletons. The sequence came from a woman aged 18 to 35 with Graves' hyperthyroidism. The gene calls are TRBV11-3 and TRBJ1-1, with D unresolved. Material: blood. The CDR3 sequence is CASSLVWALNTEAFF. CDR3 coding DNA: TGTGCCAGCAGCTTAGTTTGGGCTTTGAACACTGAAGCTTTCTTT. The entire variable domain, with the rest obtained from reference TRBV11-3 and TRBJ1-1, is as follows: EAGVVQSPRYKIIEKKQPVAFWCNPISGHNTLYWYLQNLGQGPELLIRYENEEAVDDSQLPKDRFSAERLKGVDSTLKIQPAELGDSAVYLCASSLVWALNTEAFFGQGTRLTVV.